This entry features one TCR beta chain sequence. As yet, its antigen is unknown. This sample was taken from a study of cytomegalovirus exposure and HLA in healthy donors. Study-wide context: Among the approximately 400 genotyped donors, around 85% were placed in the Caucasian-associated ancestry cluster. Study results and caveats: It was shown in a later analysis that HLA-associated TCR beta chains were more clonally expanded than other, equally common chains. CMV serostatus was the sole immune exposure information available.

Between the trimmed V and J ends, which lost 2 bases and 8 bases, there was a span of 12 bases. The CDR3 runs to 13 residues. Germline loops: CDR1 MNHEY, CDR2 SVGAGI. This PCR relied on a set of 60 Vbeta primers and 13 Jbeta primers. Method: immunoSEQ multiplex PCR; TCRdb's copy keeps in-frame clones and lacks some. Counted here are fewer than 200,000 clones, around 82% occurring once; the ten biggest clones make up 13% to 15%. This receptor was identified in a woman in her twenties or thirties in good health and CMV-seropositive. The chain is built from TRBV6-5 and TRBJ1-1; D remains unclear. Sequencing was done on a sample of PBMCs. CDR3 DNA sequence: TGTGCCAGCAGTTACGGTCCCTTGAGCGAAGCTTTCTTT. Encoded protein: CASSYGPLSEAFF.